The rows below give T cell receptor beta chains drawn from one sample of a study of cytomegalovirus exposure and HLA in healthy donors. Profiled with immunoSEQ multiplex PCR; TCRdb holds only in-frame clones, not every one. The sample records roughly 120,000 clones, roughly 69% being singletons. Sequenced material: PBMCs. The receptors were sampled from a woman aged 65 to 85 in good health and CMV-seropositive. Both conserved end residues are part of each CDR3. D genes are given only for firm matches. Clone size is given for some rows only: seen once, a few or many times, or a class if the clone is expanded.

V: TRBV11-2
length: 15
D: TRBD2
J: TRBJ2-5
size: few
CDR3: CASSFTSGGEETQYF
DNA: TGTGCCAGCAGCTTCACTAGCGGGGGGGAAGAGACCCAGTACTTC

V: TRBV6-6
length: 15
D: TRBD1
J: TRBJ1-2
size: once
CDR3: CASSYSDRGGYGYTF
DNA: TGTGCCAGCAGTTACTCGGACAGGGGAGGCTATGGCTACACCTTC

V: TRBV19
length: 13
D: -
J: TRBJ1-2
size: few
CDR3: CASSIEGRYGYTF
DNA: TGTGCCAGTAGTATCGAGGGGAGGTATGGCTACACCTTC

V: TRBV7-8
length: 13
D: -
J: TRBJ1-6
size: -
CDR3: CASSLSQGTPLHF
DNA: TGTGCCAGCAGCTTATCCCAGGGTACTCCCCTCCACTTT

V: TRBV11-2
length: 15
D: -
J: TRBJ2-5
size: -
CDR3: CASSPLGLAKETQYF
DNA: TGTGCCAGCAGCCCCTTGGGACTGGCCAAAGAGACCCAGTACTTC

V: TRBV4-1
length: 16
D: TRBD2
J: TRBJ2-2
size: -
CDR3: CASSQVQRGNTGELFF
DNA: TGCGCCAGCAGCCAAGTTCAGCGGGGAAACACCGGGGAGCTGTTTTTT

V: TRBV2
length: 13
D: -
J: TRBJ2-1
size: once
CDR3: CASSEDGMGEQFF
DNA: TGTGCCAGCAGTGAAGACGGGATGGGTGAGCAGTTCTTC

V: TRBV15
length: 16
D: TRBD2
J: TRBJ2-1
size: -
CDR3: CATSRVLAGGHNEQFF
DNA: TGTGCCACCAGCAGAGTACTAGCGGGGGGACACAATGAGCAGTTCTTC

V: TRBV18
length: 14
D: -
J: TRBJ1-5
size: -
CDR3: CASSRGGSNQPQHF
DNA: TGTGCCAGCTCACGGGGGGGAAGCAATCAGCCCCAGCATTTT

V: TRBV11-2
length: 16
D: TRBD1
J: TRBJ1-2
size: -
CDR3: CASSLNKGAQKIGYTF
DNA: TGTGCCAGCAGCTTAAATAAGGGGGCGCAGAAAATTGGCTACACCTTC

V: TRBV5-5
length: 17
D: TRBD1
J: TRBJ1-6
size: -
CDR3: CASSFSPRTGMNSPLHF
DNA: TGTGCCAGCAGCTTCTCACCCCGGACAGGGATGAATTCACCCCTCCACTTT

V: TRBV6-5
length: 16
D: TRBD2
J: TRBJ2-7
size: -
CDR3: CASSYLSAGGPEEQYF
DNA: TGTGCCAGCAGTTACCTCTCAGCGGGGGGGCCAGAAGAGCAGTACTTC

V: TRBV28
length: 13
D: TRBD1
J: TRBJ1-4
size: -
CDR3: CASSPETGPKLFF
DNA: TGTGCCAGCAGTCCTGAGACAGGGCCAAAACTGTTTTTT

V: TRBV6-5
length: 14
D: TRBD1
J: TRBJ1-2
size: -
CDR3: CASSPDRANYGYTF
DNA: TGTGCCAGCAGTCCCGACAGGGCTAACTATGGCTACACCTTC

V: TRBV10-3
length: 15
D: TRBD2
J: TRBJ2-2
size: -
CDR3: CAIPLAGANTGELFF
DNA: TGTGCCATACCACTAGCGGGGGCGAACACCGGGGAGCTGTTTTTT

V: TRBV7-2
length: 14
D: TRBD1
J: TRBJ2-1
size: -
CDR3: CASSLYRGRNEQFF
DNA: TGTGCCAGCAGCTTATACAGGGGTCGGAATGAGCAGTTCTTC

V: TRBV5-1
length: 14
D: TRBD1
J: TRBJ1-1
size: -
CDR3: CASSRQGVDTEAFF
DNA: TGCGCCAGCAGCCGACAGGGTGTTGACACTGAAGCTTTCTTT

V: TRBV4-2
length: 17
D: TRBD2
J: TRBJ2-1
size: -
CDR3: CASSQDALASGNDEQFF
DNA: TGTGCCAGCAGCCAAGATGCCTTGGCTAGCGGGAACGATGAGCAGTTCTTC

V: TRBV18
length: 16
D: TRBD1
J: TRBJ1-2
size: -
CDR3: CASSLPGTGIAAGYTF
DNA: TGTGCCAGCTCGCTACCCGGGACAGGGATTGCTGCGGGCTACACCTTC

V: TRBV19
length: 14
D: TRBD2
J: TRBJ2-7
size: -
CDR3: CASSRLAVSYEQYF
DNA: TGTGCCAGTAGTAGACTAGCGGTCTCCTACGAGCAGTACTTC

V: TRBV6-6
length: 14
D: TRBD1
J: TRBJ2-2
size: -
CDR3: CATTGGWNTGELFF
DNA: TGTGCCACTACAGGGGGCTGGAACACCGGGGAGCTGTTTTTT

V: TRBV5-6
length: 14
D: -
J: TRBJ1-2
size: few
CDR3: CASRGGSSFYGYTF
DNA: TGTGCCAGCAGGGGGGGGAGCAGTTTCTATGGCTACACCTTC

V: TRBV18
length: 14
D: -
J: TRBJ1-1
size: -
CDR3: CASSPPRDYTEAFF
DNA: TGTGCCAGCTCACCACCGAGGGATTACACTGAAGCTTTCTTT

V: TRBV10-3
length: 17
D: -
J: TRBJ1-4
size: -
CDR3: CAISESISDGIGEKLFF
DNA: TGTGCCATCAGTGAGTCGATTAGCGACGGTATAGGTGAAAAACTGTTTTTT

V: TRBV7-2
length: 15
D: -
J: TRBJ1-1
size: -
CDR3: CASSSHGERSTEAFF
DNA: TGTGCCAGCAGCTCCCACGGTGAGAGGAGCACTGAAGCTTTCTTT

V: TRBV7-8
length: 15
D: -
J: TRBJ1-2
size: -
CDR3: CASSTRHEANYGYTF
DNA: TGTGCCAGCAGCACAAGACACGAAGCTAACTATGGCTACACCTTC

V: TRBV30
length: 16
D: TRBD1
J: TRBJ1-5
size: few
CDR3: CAWSSPRQGANQPQHF
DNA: TGTGCCTGGAGTTCTCCACGACAGGGGGCAAATCAGCCCCAGCATTTT

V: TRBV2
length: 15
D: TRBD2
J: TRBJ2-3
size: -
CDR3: CASRLAGVPTDTQYF
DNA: TGTGCCAGCAGGCTAGCGGGGGTCCCCACAGATACGCAGTATTTT

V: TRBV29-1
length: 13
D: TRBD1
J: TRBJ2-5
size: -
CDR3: CSVAPGGYETQYF
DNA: TGCAGCGTTGCCCCAGGGGGCTATGAGACCCAGTACTTC

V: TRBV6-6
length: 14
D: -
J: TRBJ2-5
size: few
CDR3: CASSPPHGPETQYF
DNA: TGTGCCAGCAGTCCTCCACATGGGCCAGAGACCCAGTACTTC

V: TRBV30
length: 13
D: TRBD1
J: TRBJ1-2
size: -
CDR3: CAWIWGQGYGYTF
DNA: TGTGCCTGGATTTGGGGACAGGGCTATGGCTACACCTTC

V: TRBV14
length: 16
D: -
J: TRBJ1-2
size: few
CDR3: CASSPFGGGPNYGYTF
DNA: TGTGCCAGCAGCCCATTTGGAGGAGGGCCTAACTATGGCTACACCTTC

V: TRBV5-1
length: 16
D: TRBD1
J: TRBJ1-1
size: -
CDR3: CASSSGGQGINTEAFF
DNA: TGCGCCAGCAGCTCCGGGGGACAGGGAATTAACACTGAAGCTTTCTTT

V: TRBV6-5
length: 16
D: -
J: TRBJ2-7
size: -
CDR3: CASSYSTGGGNYEQYF
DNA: TGTGCCAGCAGTTACTCGACCGGGGGAGGTAACTACGAGCAGTACTTC

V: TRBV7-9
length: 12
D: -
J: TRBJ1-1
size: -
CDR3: CASSFGETEAFF
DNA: TGTGCCAGCAGCTTTGGTGAGACTGAAGCTTTCTTT

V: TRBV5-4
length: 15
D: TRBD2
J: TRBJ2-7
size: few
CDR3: CASSFQGLVTGEQYF
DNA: TGTGCCAGCAGCTTCCAAGGACTAGTTACAGGCGAGCAGTACTTC

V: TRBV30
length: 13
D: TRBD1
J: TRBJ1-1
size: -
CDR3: CAWDRAVNTEAFF
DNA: TGTGCCTGGGACAGGGCCGTGAACACTGAAGCTTTCTTT

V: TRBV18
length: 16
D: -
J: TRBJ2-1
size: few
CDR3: CASSPPDFISYNEQFF
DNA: TGTGCCAGCTCACCACCGGACTTTATCTCCTACAATGAGCAGTTCTTC

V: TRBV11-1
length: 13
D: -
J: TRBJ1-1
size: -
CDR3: CASSFSGDTEAFF
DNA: TGTGCCAGCAGCTTCTCCGGAGACACTGAAGCTTTCTTT

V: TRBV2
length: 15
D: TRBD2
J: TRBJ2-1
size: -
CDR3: CASSVRLAGGNEQFF
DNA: TGTGCCAGCAGTGTGCGGCTAGCGGGGGGCAATGAGCAGTTCTTC

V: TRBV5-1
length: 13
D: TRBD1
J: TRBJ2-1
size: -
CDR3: CASSRGQDNEQFF
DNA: TGCGCCAGCAGTCGGGGACAGGACAATGAGCAGTTCTTC

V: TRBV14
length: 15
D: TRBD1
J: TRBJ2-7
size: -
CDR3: CASSQEGDSSYEQYF
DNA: TGTGCCAGCAGCCAAGAAGGGGACAGTTCCTACGAGCAGTACTTC

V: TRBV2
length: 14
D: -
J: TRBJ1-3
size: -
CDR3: CASSYAGSGNTIYF
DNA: TGTGCCAGCAGTTATGCAGGGTCTGGAAACACCATATATTTT

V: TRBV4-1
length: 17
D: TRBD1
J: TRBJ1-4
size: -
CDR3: CASSRGQGPLTNEKLFF
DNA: TGCGCCAGCAGCCGCGGACAGGGGCCGTTGACTAATGAAAAACTGTTTTTT

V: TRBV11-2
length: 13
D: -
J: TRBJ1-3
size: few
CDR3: CASSLGTGNTIYF
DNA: TGTGCCAGCAGCTTAGGGACGGGGAACACCATATATTTT